The 20 T cell receptor beta chains presented below share a single source sample, sequenced in a study of shared clonotypes between healthy human individuals. Profiling relied on immunoSEQ multiplex PCR, and the TCRdb table lists in-frame clones only, not all of them. Altogether over 2 million clones are present, just under 95% being singletons, with the ten largest covering more than 0.95%. Cells designated naive CD8 were CD45RO-negative and were positively selected for CCR7, with terminally differentiated effector memory CD45RA+ cells excluded. The specimen was naive CD8+ T cells sorted from blood. The receptors here all came from a man between 18 and 29 years old in good health.

On this clone: Distinct nucleotide sequences in the sample also encode this CDR3. The chain has TRBV7-8 and TRBJ2-7, with 16 bases aligning to TRBD2. The trim removed 4 bases at V and 1 base at J, leaving 1 base unmatched. CDR1 is SGHVS, CDR2 FQNEAQ, per germline. The CDR3 extends over 16 amino acids. CDR3 nucleotide sequence: TGTGCCAGCAGCTCGGGACTAGCGGGAGGGTCCTACGAGCAGTACTTC. This codes for CASSSGLAGGSYEQYF. The full variable domain, in which reference TRBV7-8 and TRBJ2-7 provide the parts outside the CDR3, is GAGVSQSPRYKVAKRGQDVALRCDPISGHVSLFWYQQALGQGPEFLTYFQNEAQLDKSGLPSDRFFAERPEGSVSTLKIQRTQQEDSAVYLCASSSGLAGGSYEQYFGPGTRLTVT.

This chain joins TRBV6-6 and TRBJ2-2, with D unresolved. V lost 6 bases to trimming and J lost 3 bases, with 8 bases between them. Germline-derived CDR1 and CDR2 are MNHNY and SVGAGI (reference sequence). This CDR3 is 13 amino acids long. This CDR3 is CASSLSHTGELFF. The CDR3 bases are TGTGCCAGCAGCCTCAGCCACACCGGGGAGCTGTTTTTT.

The chain has TRBV4-1 and TRBJ2-2, with a tentative D call TRBD2 (5 bases). Between the trimmed V and J ends, which lost 0 bases and 4 bases, there was a span of 9 bases. Germline values: CDR1 MGHRA, CDR2 YSYEKL. The CDR3 contains 15 residues. The DNA of the CDR3 is TGCGCCAGCAGCCAAGATCAACGGGGCACCGGGGAGCTGTTTTTT. Translation: CASSQDQRGTGELFF.

The chain employs TRBV28 and TRBJ1-1; D is unclear. Per germline, CDR1 MDHEN and CDR2 SYDVKM. V lost 1 base and J 4 bases, leaving 7 bases between the germline ends. This CDR3 is built from 13 residues. The DNA for the CDR3 is TGTGCCAGCAGTTTATTGATTGGCACTGAAGCTTTCTTT. As protein: CASSLLIGTEAFF.

This clone was seen a handful of times. Additional DNA sequences in this sample encode the identical CDR3. The chain employs TRBV6-5 and TRBJ2-3; D uncertain. The V end was cut by 0 bases, the J end by 0 bases, with 1 base between. Germline CDR1 reads MNHEY; CDR2 reads SVGAGI. The CDR3 contains 13 residues. The CDR3 is CASSYSSTDTQYF. Here the CDR3 DNA reads TGTGCCAGCAGTTACTCAAGCACAGATACGCAGTATTTT.

V and J are TRBV7-8 and TRBJ2-3; D may be TRBD2 (5 bases). Germline V gives CDR1 SGHVS, CDR2 FQNEAQ. The CDR3 is 14 amino acids. Trimming took 5 bases from V and 4 from J, leaving 13 bases between them. The CDR3 loop reads CASSALGGPDTQYF. The CDR3 DNA follows: TGTGCCAGCAGCGCACTAGGTGGTCCAGATACGCAGTATTTT.

This clone came up once. The chain links TRBV5-6 to TRBJ2-2; D is undetermined. The V end lost 2 bases, the J end lost 0 bases, and 8 bases lay between the germline ends. CDR3 length: 15 amino acids. In germline, CDR1 is SGHDT, CDR2 YYEEEE. The CDR3 is CASSFGSPNTGELFF. As DNA, the CDR3 is TGTGCCAGCAGCTTCGGCAGTCCGAACACCGGGGAGCTGTTTTTT. The complete variable domain, with remaining parts taken from reference TRBV5-6 and TRBJ2-2, reads DAGVTQSPTHLIKTRGQQVTLRCSPKSGHDTVSWYQQALGQGPQFIFQYYEEEERQRGNFPDRFSGHQFPNYSSELNVNALLLGDSALYLCASSFGSPNTGELFFGEGSRLTVL.

The J gene is TRBJ1-6, the V gene TRBV7-9; 7 bases are shared with TRBD1. V lost 5 bases to trimming and J lost 5 bases; unmatched junction nucleotides: 12. The CDR3 spans 17 residues. Germline lookup yields CDR1 SEHNR and CDR2 FQNEAQ (reference sequence). The CDR3 reads CASSLKKGAGDNSPLHF. The CDR3 region has the DNA TGTGCCAGCAGCCTCAAAAAGGGGGCTGGAGATAATTCACCCCTCCACTTT.

This clone was seen just once. The rearrangement uses TRBV7-2 and TRBJ2-1, with 10 bases that match TRBD1. Germline V CDR1 and CDR2: SGHTA, FQGNSA. V lost 5 bases, J lost 6 bases, and 10 bases stayed unmatched. The length of the CDR3 is 16 residues. The CDR3 is CASSGKGQGLGNEQFF. CDR3 nucleotide sequence: TGTGCCAGCAGCGGCAAGGGACAGGGGCTCGGCAATGAGCAGTTCTTC. Using reference TRBV7-2 and TRBJ2-1 for the parts outside the CDR3, the full variable domain is GAGVSQSPSNKVTEKGKDVELRCDPISGHTALYWYRQSLGQGLEFLIYFQGNSAPDKSGLPSDRFSAERTGGSVSTLTIQRTQQEDSAVYLCASSGKGQGLGNEQFFGPGTRLTVL.

This chain joins TRBV19 and TRBJ1-1; D perhaps matches TRBD1 (5 bases). V was pared by 3 bases and J by 1 base, with 12 bases between. Germline V CDR1 and CDR2: LNHDA, SQIVND (reference sequence). The CDR3 is 15 amino acids. CDR3 loop: CASSILQGGNTEAFF. As DNA, the CDR3 is TGTGCCAGTAGTATTTTGCAGGGAGGGAACACTGAAGCTTTCTTT.

V and J are TRBV30 and TRBJ1-1; D is ambiguous. V gave up 4 bases and J gave up 2 bases, with 5 bases separating them. Germline values: CDR1 GTSNPN, CDR2 SVGIG (reference sequence). The CDR3 totals 11 residues. The CDR3 reads CAWTHNTEAFF. The CDR3 DNA sequence: TGTGCCTGGACTCATAACACTGAAGCTTTCTTT.

This rearrangement joins TRBV30 to TRBJ2-2; D not certain. This CDR3 is 12 amino acids long. Germline V gene lookup returns CDR1 GTSNPN and CDR2 SVGIG (reference sequence). V lost 4 bases, J lost 3 bases, and 6 bases lay in between. This chain's CDR3 is CAWNIDTGELFF. The CDR3 DNA reads TGTGCCTGGAACATCGACACCGGGGAGCTGTTTTTT.

The chain joins TRBV29-1 to TRBJ2-7, with TRBD2 as a possible D gene (5 bases). The V end was cut by 6 bases, the J end by 1 base, with 16 bases between. The CDR3 covers 14 residues. Germline CDR1 SQVTM, CDR2 ANQGSEA. CDR3 sequence: CSVYLRDSSYEQYF. CDR3 DNA: TGCAGCGTATATCTCCGGGATTCGTCCTACGAGCAGTACTTC.

This chain connects TRBV11-2 to TRBJ2-5, with 11 bases identical to TRBD2. CDR1 is SGHAT and CDR2 is FQNNGV in the germline V gene. The CDR3 length is 18 residues. V was clipped by 0 bases and J by 3 bases; unmatched bases: 9. The chain's CDR3 is CASSLDEVLAGEEETQYF. In DNA form, the CDR3 reads TGTGCCAGCAGCTTAGATGAAGTACTAGCGGGGGAGGAAGAGACCCAGTACTTC. Complete variable domain (other parts from reference TRBV11-2 and TRBJ2-5): EAGVAQSPRYKIIEKRQSVAFWCNPISGHATLYWYQQILGQGPKLLIQFQNNGVVDDSQLPKDRFSAERLKGVDSTLKIQPAKLEDSAVYLCASSLDEVLAGEEETQYFGPGTRLLVL.

A note on this clone: The sample contains more than one DNA sequence encoding this CDR3. J is TRBJ2-3 and V is TRBV30; D is unclear. The germline V and J ends were trimmed by 0 bases and 3 bases, with 7 bases remaining between them. This CDR3 comprises 13 residues. The germline CDR1 and CDR2 sequences are GTSNPN and SVGIG (reference sequence). The CDR3 DNA reads TGTGCCTGGAGTGTAATAGGAACAGATACGCAGTATTTT. Amino acid sequence: CAWSVIGTDTQYF. Based on the CDR3 plus reference TRBV30 and TRBJ2-3, the full variable domain is SQTIHQWPATLVQPVGSPLSLECTVEGTSNPNLYWYRQAAGRGLQLLFYSVGIGQISSEVPQNLSASRPQDRQFILSSKKLLLSDSGFYLCAWSVIGTDTQYFGPGTRLTVL.

The J gene is TRBJ2-7, the V gene TRBV5-6; TRBD2 matches 11 bases. In germline, CDR1 is SGHDT, CDR2 YYEEEE. The CDR3 is 14 residues long. Trimming removed 5 bases from V and 7 bases from J; junction bases left unmatched: 8. The CDR3 reads CASSRTSGRREQYF. In nucleotides, the CDR3 is TGTGCCAGCAGTCGTACTAGCGGGAGAAGGGAGCAGTACTTC.

About this clone itself: The sample carries other DNA sequences with the same CDR3. This chain joins TRBV10-3 and TRBJ2-5, with a possible D match to TRBD2 (6 bases). Per the germline V gene, CDR1 is ENHRY and CDR2 is SYGVKD. The CDR3 is made up of 15 amino acids. The V and J ends lost 0 bases and 2 bases respectively, with 10 bases between them. The CDR3 region has the DNA TGTGCCATCAGTGAGTCCGGGAGTTCACAAGAGACCCAGTACTTC. Residues: CAISESGSSQETQYF.

The V call is TRBV7-9, the J call TRBJ2-1, with unresolved D. The CDR3 loop spans 13 amino acids. The germline V gene has CDR1 SEHNR and CDR2 FQNEAQ (reference sequence). V dropped 5 bases and J dropped 5 bases, with 10 bases sitting between them. DNA of the CDR3: TGTGCCAGCAGCCCGAACTTCGACAATGAGCAGTTCTTC. Its protein product is CASSPNFDNEQFF.

This rearrangement joins TRBV6-6 to TRBJ2-5, with D perhaps given as TRBD1 or TRBD2 (5 bases each). The ends were cut back, 5 bases at V and 3 bases at J, with 13 bases in the middle. Germline V lookup: CDR1 MNHNY, CDR2 SVGAGI (reference sequence). There are 14 residues in the CDR3. CDR3 region: CASSLSGTKETQYF. The CDR3 nucleotides read TGTGCCAGCAGTCTTTCCGGGACCAAAGAGACCCAGTACTTC.

This chain joins TRBV23-1 and TRBJ1-1; 7 positions agree with TRBD1. TRBV23-1 is sorted into the ORF group, with uncertain function. J gave up 3 bases and V 4 bases, and 5 bases lay outside the gene matches. This CDR3 is built from 14 residues. CDR3 nucleotides: TGCGCCAGCAGTCCCGACAGGGTGCACACTGAAGCTTTCTTT. This translates into CASSPDRVHTEAFF.